This T cell receptor beta chain was profiled in a study of vaccination and CD4 T cells after COVID-19. Cultured CD4+ T cell DNA underwent sequencing with the Oncomine TCR Beta short-read assay. A single record per CDR3 protein comes from TCRdb applying MiXCR to the PCR reads. The table shows roughly 7,000 distinct CDR3 sequences, with approximately 40% occurring only once. The V end was cut by 4 bases, the J end by 5 bases, with 17 bases between. The CDR3 has 14 residues. In germline, CDR1 is SQVTM, CDR2 ANQGSEA. A note on this clonotype: No antigen is known for it.

This sample's treatment: roughly 10-day PBMC culture with coronavirus spike peptide pools or control peptides (ViraFEST assay). Prior to the COVID-19 pandemic (2011-2018), the unexposed donor's CD4+ T cells were collected. The V call is TRBV29-1, the J call TRBJ1-2, with a tentative D call TRBD1 (6 bases). The source is a human donor in good health. The specimen was CD4+ T cells from blood, cultured in vitro. The CDR3 coding sequence is TGCAGCGTTGTTGGCCCAGGGGTGGGGTATGGCTACACCTTC. Amino acid sequence: CSVVGPGVGYGYTF. Combining the CDR3 with reference TRBV29-1 and TRBJ1-2 gives the whole variable domain SAVISQKPSRDICQRGTSLTIQCQVDSQVTMMFWYRQQPGQSLTLIATANQGSEATYESGFVIDKFPISRPNLTFSTLTVSNMSPEDSSIYLCSVVGPGVGYGYTFGSGTRLTVV.